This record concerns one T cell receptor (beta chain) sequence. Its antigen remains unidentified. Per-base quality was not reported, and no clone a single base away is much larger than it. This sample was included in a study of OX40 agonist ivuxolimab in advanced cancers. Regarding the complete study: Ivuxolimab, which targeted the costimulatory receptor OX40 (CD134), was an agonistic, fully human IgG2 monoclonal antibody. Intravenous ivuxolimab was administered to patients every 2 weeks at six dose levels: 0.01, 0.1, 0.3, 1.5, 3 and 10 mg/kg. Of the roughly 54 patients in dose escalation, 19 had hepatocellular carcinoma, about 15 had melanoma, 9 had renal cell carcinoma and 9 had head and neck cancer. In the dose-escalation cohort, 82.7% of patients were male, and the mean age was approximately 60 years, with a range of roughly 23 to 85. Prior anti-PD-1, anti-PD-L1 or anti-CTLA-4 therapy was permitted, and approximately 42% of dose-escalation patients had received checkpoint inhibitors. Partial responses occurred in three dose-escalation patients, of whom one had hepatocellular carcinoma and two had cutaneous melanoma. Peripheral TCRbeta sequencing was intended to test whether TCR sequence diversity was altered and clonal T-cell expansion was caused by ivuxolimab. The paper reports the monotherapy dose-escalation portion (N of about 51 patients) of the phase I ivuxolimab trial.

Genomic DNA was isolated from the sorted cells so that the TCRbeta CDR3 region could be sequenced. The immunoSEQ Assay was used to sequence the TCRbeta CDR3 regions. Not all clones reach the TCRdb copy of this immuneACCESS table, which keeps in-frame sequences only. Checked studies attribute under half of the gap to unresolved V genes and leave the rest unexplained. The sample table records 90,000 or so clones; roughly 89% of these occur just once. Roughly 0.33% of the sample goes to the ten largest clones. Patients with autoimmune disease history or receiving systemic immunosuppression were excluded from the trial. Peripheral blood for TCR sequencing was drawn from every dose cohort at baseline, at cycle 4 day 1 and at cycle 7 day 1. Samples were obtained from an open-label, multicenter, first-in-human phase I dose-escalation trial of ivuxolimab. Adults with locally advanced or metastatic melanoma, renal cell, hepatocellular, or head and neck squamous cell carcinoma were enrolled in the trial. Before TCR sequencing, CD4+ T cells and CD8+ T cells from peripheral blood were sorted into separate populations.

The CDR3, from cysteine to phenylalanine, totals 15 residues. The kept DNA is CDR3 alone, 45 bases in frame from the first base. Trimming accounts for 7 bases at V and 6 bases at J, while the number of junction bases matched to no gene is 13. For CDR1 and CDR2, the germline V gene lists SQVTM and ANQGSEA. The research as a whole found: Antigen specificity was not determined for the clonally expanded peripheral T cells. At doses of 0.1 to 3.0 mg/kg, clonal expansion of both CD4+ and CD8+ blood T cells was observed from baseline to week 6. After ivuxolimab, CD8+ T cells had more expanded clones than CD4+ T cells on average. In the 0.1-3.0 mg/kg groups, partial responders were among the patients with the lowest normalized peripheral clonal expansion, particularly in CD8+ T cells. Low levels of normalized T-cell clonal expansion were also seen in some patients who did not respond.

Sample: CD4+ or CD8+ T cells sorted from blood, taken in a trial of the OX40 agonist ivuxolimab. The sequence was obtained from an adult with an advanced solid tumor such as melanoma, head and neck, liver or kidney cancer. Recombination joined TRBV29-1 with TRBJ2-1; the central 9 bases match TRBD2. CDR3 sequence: CSGRREAGGGNEQFF. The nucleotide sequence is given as TGCAGCGGACGAAGGGAGGCGGGAGGGGGCAATGAGCAGTTCTTC.